Below are 15 T cell receptor beta chains sequenced from a single sample in a study of memory CD4+ T cells and cytomegalovirus serostatus. Measured with immunoSEQ multiplex PCR; TCRdb has only the in-frame clones, and not every one. The repertoire holds some 46,000 clones, with 79% as singletons. Single viable CD3+CD4+CD8-CD45RO+ cells were sorted as the memory CD4+ T cells. What was sequenced was memory CD4+ T cells from blood. All receptors derive from an adult in good health and CMV-seronegative.

The V and J genes are TRBV11-2 and TRBJ2-7, with D possibly matching TRBD2 (6 bases). Germline assignment: CDR1 SGHAT and CDR2 FQNNGV. V lost 5 bases and J lost 7, with 18 bases in between. This CDR3 is built from 14 residues. The CDR3 is CASSPSRGLSEQYF. CDR3 sequence (DNA): TGTGCCAGCAGCCCGAGCCGGGGGTTGAGTGAGCAGTACTTC.

This chain joins TRBV2 and TRBJ1-1; 7 bases are shared with TRBD1. The CDR3 has 14 residues. The germline V gene encodes CDR1 SNHLY and CDR2 FYNNEI. With V trimmed by 8 bases and J by 5 bases, 11 bases remained unmatched. This CDR3 reads CASAVGRGKTEAFF. For the CDR3, the DNA is TGTGCCAGCGCGGTTGGCAGGGGGAAGACTGAAGCTTTCTTT.

V and J are TRBV5-1 and TRBJ2-3; D is perhaps TRBD2 (7 bases). The V gene lost 0 bases and the J gene lost 4 bases, with 15 bases spanning the gap. The germline V gene encodes CDR1 SGHRS and CDR2 YFSETQ. This CDR3 has 16 residues. CDR3 coding DNA: TGCGCCAGCAGCTTGGGAGGGGGAGGGCCAGCAGATACGCAGTATTTT. This encodes CASSLGGGGPADTQYF.

This sequence joins TRBV4-1 and TRBJ2-6, with 7 nucleotides matching TRBD1. J gave up 0 bases and V 6 bases, and 14 bases lay outside the gene matches. Germline assignment: CDR1 MGHRA and CDR2 YSYEKL. This CDR3 has 19 amino acids. The CDR3 coding sequence is TGCGCCAGCAGTCTCCTCCCGGGACAGCATATCTCTGGGGCCAACGTCCTGACTTTC. Protein product: CASSLLPGQHISGANVLTF.

The chain couples TRBV9 to TRBJ2-3; 10 bases are a match to TRBD2. This CDR3 has 17 amino acids. CDR1 and CDR2 (germline): SGDLS, YYNGEE. V was pared by 0 bases and J by 0 bases, with 4 bases of the junction left unmatched. The CDR3 sequence is CASSVGISGGSTDTQYF. The CDR3, as DNA: TGTGCCAGCAGCGTAGGTATTAGCGGGGGGAGCACAGATACGCAGTATTTT.

This chain links TRBV5-1 with TRBJ1-1; TRBD1 agrees at 7 bases. After removal of 0 bases from V and 0 bases from J, the junction contained 5 bases not matched to a gene. The germline CDR1 and CDR2 sequences are SGHRS and YFSETQ. The CDR3 extends over 16 amino acids. CDR3 coding DNA: TGCGCCAGCAGCTTGGGGGTTACAGGGGTGAACACTGAAGCTTTCTTT. This encodes CASSLGVTGVNTEAFF.

In nucleotides, the CDR3 is TGTGCCAGCAGCTTGGCCGGGAGTTGGGAGACCCAGTACTTC. Protein product: CASSLAGSWETQYF. The chain recombines TRBV5-4 with TRBJ2-5; the D gene is possibly TRBD2 (6 bases). This CDR3 has 14 residues. Trimming removed 0 bases at V and 5 bases at J, with 11 bases between. Per the germline V gene, CDR1 is SGHNT and CDR2 is YYREEE (reference sequence).

The chain combines TRBV6-5 with TRBJ2-3, with D uncertain. With 2 bases removed from V and 0 bases from J, the gap between germline ends came to 9 bases. This CDR3 region has 15 residues. Germline V gene sequence: CDR1 MNHEY, CDR2 SVGAGI. The CDR3 DNA follows: TGTGCCAGCAGTTACGCCCGGGTGAGCACAGATACGCAGTATTTT. Encoded protein: CASSYARVSTDTQYF.

This chain links TRBV11-3 with TRBJ2-7, with D tentatively TRBD2 (6 bases). V was cut by 5 bases and J by 4 bases, with 15 bases left in between. Germline V CDR1 and CDR2: SGHNT, YENEEA. The CDR3 covers 14 residues. The DNA for the CDR3 is TGTGCCAGCAGCCGGGACTCAGAAAATTACGAGCAGTACTTC. This codes for CASSRDSENYEQYF.

The J gene is TRBJ2-5, the V gene TRBV29-1; D ambiguous. The CDR3 length is 10 residues. Trimming pared 7 bases from V and 3 bases from J, leaving 6 bases between. The germline V gene has CDR1 SQVTM and CDR2 ANQGSEA. The CDR3 DNA reads TGCAGCGCTATGGAAGAGACCCAGTACTTC. Amino acids: CSAMEETQYF.

The gene calls are TRBV18 and TRBJ2-7; 7 nucleotides line up with TRBD1. Germline V lookup: CDR1 KGHSH, CDR2 LQKENI. Trimming removed 3 bases from V and 2 bases from J; junction bases left unmatched: 7. The CDR3 runs to 15 residues. The CDR3 region is CASSPSRDRAYEQYF. DNA for the CDR3: TGTGCCAGCTCACCGTCCCGGGACAGAGCCTACGAGCAGTACTTC. Looking up the rest from reference TRBV18 and TRBJ2-7 gives the full variable domain: NAGVMQNPRHLVRRRGQEARLRCSPMKGHSHVYWYRQLPEEGLKFMVYLQKENIIDESGMPKERFSAEFPKEGPSILRIQQVVRGDSAAYFCASSPSRDRAYEQYFGPGTRLTVT.

This chain links TRBV7-9 with TRBJ2-3, with TRBD1 as a possible D gene (6 bases). The germline V gene encodes CDR1 SEHNR and CDR2 FQNEAQ (reference sequence). The CDR3 consists of 15 residues. The ends were cut back, 5 bases at V and 2 bases at J, with 14 bases in the middle. The CDR3 nucleotides are TGTGCCAGCAGCCAAGGAACAGGGAACACAGATACGCAGTATTTT. Translated, it gives CASSQGTGNTDTQYF.

The genes are TRBV5-4 and TRBJ1-5; D might be TRBD1 (5 bases). Between the trimmed V and J ends, which lost 5 bases and 0 bases, there was a span of 12 bases. The CDR3 extends over 15 amino acids. CDR1 is SGHNT and CDR2 is YYREEE in the germline V gene (reference sequence). CDR3 DNA: TGTGCCAGCAGTTCTTGGGGGACTAGCAATCAGCCCCAGCATTTT. As protein: CASSSWGTSNQPQHF.

The chain links TRBV6-5 to TRBJ2-5, with D perhaps assigned TRBD1 or TRBD2 (5 bases each). Trimming pared 6 bases from V and 3 bases from J, leaving 14 bases between. The germline V gene has CDR1 MNHEY and CDR2 SVGAGI. This CDR3 has 14 residues. The CDR3 coding sequence is TGTGCCAGCAGACCCTGGGACGGGAAAGAGACCCAGTACTTC. As protein: CASRPWDGKETQYF.

As DNA, the CDR3 is TGTGCCAGCAGCGGACTCGGGGAGCTGTTTTTT. It encodes CASSGLGELFF. The V and J genes are TRBV9 and TRBJ2-2; D is unresolved. The CDR3 is 11 residues long. Germline CDR1 and CDR2: SGDLS and YYNGEE. V was pared by 3 bases and J by 7 bases, with 4 bases between.